These 10 T cell receptor beta chains were sequenced from one sample in a study of T cells in Graves' hyperthyroidism and ophthalmopathy. There were TCR beta CDR3 regions amplified from RNA transcripts. First-round RT-PCR with HTBI primers amplified the TCR CDR3 region. TCRdb ran MiXCR on the multiplex PCR reads and lists one entry per CDR3 protein. This sample carries some 510,000 distinct CDR3 sequences, about a fifth of them seen once, and the ten largest clones take about 30%. Sequencing input: blood. The source is a man between 18 and 35 years old with Graves' hyperthyroidism.

The rearrangement joins TRBV20-1 to TRBJ2-7; 10 nucleotides agree with TRBD2. Germline V gives CDR1 DFQATT, CDR2 SNEGSKA (reference sequence). The V and J ends lost 2 bases and 3 bases, in that order; junction bases with no gene match: 7. The CDR3 is 15 amino acids. The CDR3 reads CSARLAGADFYEQYF. CDR3 nucleotide sequence: TGCAGTGCTAGACTAGCGGGGGCCGATTTCTACGAGCAGTACTTC.

The sample holds many counts of this clonotype. This chain joins TRBV6-5 and TRBJ2-7; a weak D match, TRBD1 (6 bases). CDR1 MNHEY and CDR2 SVGAGI come from the germline V gene. The length of the CDR3 is 14 residues. Trimming pared 4 bases from V and 0 bases from J, leaving 10 bases between. CDR3 nucleotides: TGTGCCAGCAGTTGGACAGCAGCCTCCTACGAGCAGTACTTC. The encoded protein is CASSWTAASYEQYF.

This clonotype has ten or more counts. The chain joins TRBV2 to TRBJ1-1, with D perhaps TRBD1 (5 bases). Between the trimmed V and J ends, which lost 6 bases and 0 bases, there was a span of 11 bases. This CDR3 comprises 14 residues. Looked up from germline, CDR1 is SNHLY and CDR2 is FYNNEI. The CDR3 loop reads CASRGRAVNTEAFF. The DNA of the CDR3 is TGTGCCAGCAGGGGGCGGGCGGTGAACACTGAAGCTTTCTTT. The variable domain in full, with the rest retrieved from reference TRBV2 and TRBJ1-1, is EPEVTQTPSHQVTQMGQEVILRCVPISNHLYFYWYRQILGQKVEFLVSFYNNEISEKSEIFDDQFSVERPDGSNFTLKIRSTKLEDSAMYFCASRGRAVNTEAFFGQGTRLTVV.

The gene calls are TRBV7-6 and TRBJ1-6, with D maybe TRBD1 (5 bases). Germline assignment: CDR1 SGHVS and CDR2 FNYEAQ. With 5 bases removed from V and 4 bases from J, the gap between germline ends came to 15 bases. This CDR3 spans 16 amino acids. The CDR3 sequence: CASSVEGAGYNSPLHF. As DNA, the CDR3 is TGTGCCAGCAGCGTGGAAGGGGCGGGATATAATTCACCCCTCCACTTT.

The table lists this clonotype with a few counts. The chain is built from TRBV4-1 and TRBJ1-2; no clear D gene. The CDR3 runs 16 residues. V gave up 2 bases and J gave up 8 bases, with 21 bases separating them. Germline CDR1 reads MGHRA; CDR2 reads YSYEKL. DNA of the CDR3: TGCGCCAGCAGCCAACCTGTTTCTTTGCAGGCGCAGGGCTACACCTTC. Encoded protein: CASSQPVSLQAQGYTF.

This clonotype was observed many times. The V and J genes are TRBV12-3 or TRBV12-4 and TRBJ2-7; D is perhaps TRBD1 or TRBD2 (5 bases each). There are 13 residues in the CDR3. The V and J ends lost 4 bases and 3 bases respectively, with 10 bases between them. The CDR3 region has the DNA TGTGCCAGCAGTTACGGGACGGACTACGAGCAGTACTTC. Translation gives CASSYGTDYEQYF.

This clonotype has at least ten counts. The chain combines TRBV19 with TRBJ1-5; 7 bases map to TRBD1. There are 14 residues in the CDR3. Germline CDR1 is LNHDA and CDR2 is SQIVND (reference sequence). Unmatched junction bases numbered 11, after V lost 6 bases and J lost 9 bases. CDR3 sequence (DNA): TGTGCCAGTAGAGCCGGACAGGTTCTCCTGCCCCAGCATTTT. As protein: CASRAGQVLLPQHF.

This clonotype was seen at least ten times. The chain combines TRBV7-2 with TRBJ2-5; D is perhaps TRBD2 (7 bases). Trimming left V 5 bases short and J 2 bases short, with 21 bases between. Per the germline V gene, CDR1 is SGHTA and CDR2 is FQGNSA. CDR3 length: 17 residues. For the CDR3, the DNA is TGTGCCAGCAGCCGCTTTGGGGCGGGGGCTTTTCAAGAGACCCAGTACTTC. This codes for CASSRFGAGAFQETQYF.

Ten or more counts support this clonotype. The V and J genes are TRBV11-1 and TRBJ1-2; no reliable D call. Germline V gives CDR1 SGHAT, CDR2 FQDESV (reference sequence). Trimming left V 5 bases short and J 4 bases short, with 20 bases between. The CDR3 has 16 residues. The CDR3: CASSLMRSGGRYGYTF. The CDR3 DNA reads TGTGCCAGCAGCCTAATGAGGTCAGGAGGGCGCTATGGCTACACCTTC.

The chain links TRBV2 to TRBJ1-1; D unresolved. The CDR3 is 14 amino acids. Germline lookup yields CDR1 SNHLY and CDR2 FYNNEI. Trimming removed 9 bases at V and 1 base at J, with 15 bases between. The DNA of the CDR3 is TGTGCCAGAGGGTCCCAGCACCGGAACACTGAAGCTTTCTTT. As protein: CARGSQHRNTEAFF.